This T cell receptor beta chain stems from a study of regulatory T cells in long-lasting Graves disease. On the study more broadly: Positive TSH receptor antibodies alongside over 5 years of antithyroid drugs were what marked Graves' disease as persistent.

Relying on iRepertoire HTBI primers and Arm-PCR of CDR3 regions, the team built TCR beta libraries. TCRdb processed the multiplex PCR reads anew with MiXCR; each CDR3 protein has one entry. The repertoire holds roughly 300,000 distinct CDR3 sequences, 22% seen once, with about 56% in the top ten. Time point given: persistent/refractory GD, antithyroid drugs over 5 years with positive TRAb. Following extraction of RNA from PBMCs, that RNA was used to make the TCR library. The sequence came from a female donor with Graves disease. Sequences were derived from peripheral blood mononuclear cells (PBMCs), sampled when the disease was refractory, from a patient treated with antithyroid drugs.

CDR3: CASSQDLRDNEQFF. The CDR3 DNA follows: TGTGCCAGCAGCCAAGATCTAAGGGACAATGAGCAGTTCTTC. The chain employs TRBV3-1 and TRBJ2-1; D gene uncertain. Germline loops: CDR1 LGHDT, CDR2 YNNKEL (reference sequence). CDR3 length: 14 residues. Trimming shortened V by 0 bases and J by 5 bases, and 8 bases separated the two germline ends.